Below are 25 T cell receptor beta chains sequenced from a single sample in a study of T cell repertoires in cytomegalovirus infection. TCRdb processed the reads anew with MiXCR; each CDR3 protein has one entry. The profile shows about 100,000 distinct CDR3 sequences, 20% to 30% of them singletons. The specimen sequenced was CD8+ T cells from PBMCs. The source of these receptors is a human donor in good health (CMV status not recorded). Some clones in this sample may be carry-over from other donors' samples.

This clonotype turned up a few times. CDR3 region: CASSSGVGQGFYEQYF. The CDR3, as DNA: TGTGCCAGCAGCTCAGGGGTCGGACAGGGGTTCTACGAGCAGTACTTC. The chain has TRBV13 and TRBJ2-7, with 9 positions matching TRBD1. Trimming cost V 4 bases and J 3 bases; bases outside gene matches: 10. The CDR3 sequence is 16 residues long. CDR1 is PRHDT, CDR2 FYEKMQ, per germline (reference sequence).

The rearrangement joins TRBV5-5 to TRBJ2-1; D is undetermined. The germline V and J ends were trimmed by 8 bases and 6 bases, with 15 bases remaining between them. Germline V lookup: CDR1 SGHKS, CDR2 YYEKEE (reference sequence). The CDR3 is made up of 13 amino acids. CDR3 sequence reads: CASWQVPGNEQFF. Written as DNA, the CDR3 is TGTGCCAGTTGGCAGGTACCTGGCAATGAGCAGTTCTTC.

The chain is built from TRBV28 and TRBJ1-3, with unresolved D. Germline lookup yields CDR1 MDHEN and CDR2 SYDVKM. The V and J ends lost 6 bases and 0 bases respectively, with 9 bases between them. This CDR3 comprises 14 residues. CDR3 amino acids: CASSLDYSGNTIYF. CDR3 nucleotides: TGTGCCAGCAGCTTGGATTACTCTGGAAACACCATATATTTT.

This clonotype has a count of ten or more. The chain carries TRBV28 and TRBJ1-5; no definite D call. V lost 6 bases to trimming and J lost 4 bases, with 10 bases between them. From germline, CDR1 is MDHEN and CDR2 SYDVKM. The CDR3 is 13 amino acids. CDR3 DNA sequence: TGTGCCAGCAGCGTCGTCAGAAATCAGCCCCAGCATTTT. It codes for CASSVVRNQPQHF.

This clonotype has just a few counts. At one end the junction does not follow the germline gene, possibly because of a read error. This chain links TRBV4-1 with TRBJ2-1, with 8 bases aligning to TRBD2. There are 14 residues in the CDR3. CDR1 is MGHRA, CDR2 YSYEKL, per germline. The CDR3 nucleotides read TGCGCCAGCAGTCAAGGGCTAGCGGGTAATGAGCAGTTCTTC. It specifies CASSQGLAGNEQFF.

This clonotype was detected many times. A read error may account for a junction end that differs from germline. The chain has TRBV7-8 and TRBJ2-1; 10 bases match TRBD1. Germline V gene data show CDR1 as SGHVS and CDR2 as FQNEAQ. The CDR3 covers 14 residues. The chain's CDR3 is CASSLGQGGNEQFF. The CDR3 bases are TGTGCCAGCAGTTTAGGACAGGGGGGCAATGAGCAGTTCTTC. The entire variable domain, with the rest obtained from reference TRBV7-8 and TRBJ2-1, is as follows: GAGVSQSPRYKVAKRGQDVALRCDPISGHVSLFWYQQALGQGPEFLTYFQNEAQLDKSGLPSDRFFAERPEGSVSTLKIQRTQQEDSAVYLCASSLGQGGNEQFFGPGTRLTVL.

CDR3 region: CAISGKLAGTDTQYF. The CDR3 DNA reads as TGTGCCATCAGTGGGAAACTAGCGGGCACAGATACGCAGTATTTT. The chain carries TRBV10-3 and TRBJ2-3; 8 bases align to TRBD2. The CDR3 extends over 15 amino acids. Losses at the gene ends were 4 bases for V and 1 base for J; bases not matched to a gene: 4. Germline V gene lookup returns CDR1 ENHRY and CDR2 SYGVKD.

This clonotype was seen ten or more times. The chain recombines TRBV20-1 with TRBJ2-3; TRBD2 matches 11 bases. In germline, CDR1 is DFQATT, CDR2 SNEGSKA (reference sequence). Trimming took 1 base from V and 0 from J; bases not matched to a gene: 9. The CDR3 totals 18 residues. CDR3 DNA: TGCAGTGCTAGAGGGTTGGCTAGCGGGGGGCTCAGCACAGATACGCAGTATTTT. Translated: CSARGLASGGLSTDTQYF.

This clonotype was seen a few times. The chain recombines TRBV27 with TRBJ1-5; D is undetermined. The CDR3 is 14 residues long. CDR1 and CDR2 (germline): MNHEY, SMNVEV (reference sequence). The V end was cut by 0 bases, the J end by 7 bases, with 10 bases between. The CDR3 protein is CASSLSAGLQPQHF. CDR3 in DNA: TGTGCCAGCAGTTTATCGGCGGGGTTACAGCCCCAGCATTTT.

The chain is built from TRBV10-3 and TRBJ1-1, with 8 bases lining up with TRBD1. The CDR3 is 16 residues long. V lost 10 bases, J lost 5 bases, and 18 bases stayed unmatched. Per germline, CDR1 ENHRY and CDR2 SYGVKD. CDR3 amino acids: CATEGTGVLPMTEAFF. The CDR3, as DNA: TGTGCCACCGAGGGGACAGGCGTTCTCCCGATGACTGAAGCTTTCTTT.

A few counts support this clonotype. The gene calls are TRBV5-1 and TRBJ1-1; no clear D gene. The length of the CDR3 is 14 residues. Trimming cost V 4 bases and J 1 base, with 11 bases left between them. The germline V gene encodes CDR1 SGHRS and CDR2 YFSETQ. DNA of the CDR3: TGCGCCAGCAGCCAAGGAGAGTCGAACACTGAAGCTTTCTTT. This sequence encodes CASSQGESNTEAFF.

This clonotype was observed a few times. The genes are TRBV5-6 and TRBJ2-6; D might be TRBD1 (5 bases). The CDR3 has 14 amino acids. Germline assignment: CDR1 SGHDT and CDR2 YYEEEE. V shed 6 bases and J shed 4 bases, with 11 bases lying between them. The CDR3 bases are TGTGCCAGCATCCAGGGTTCCGGGGCCAACGTCCTGACTTTC. Protein product: CASIQGSGANVLTF.

The rearrangement joins TRBV7-9 to TRBJ1-2; D unresolved. The CDR3 sequence is 13 residues long. The V end lost 3 bases, the J end lost 4 bases, and 9 bases lay between the germline ends. CDR1 SEHNR and CDR2 FQNEAQ come from the germline V gene (reference sequence). The CDR3 region is CASSLDGSYGYTF. In DNA form, the CDR3 reads TGTGCCAGCAGCTTGGACGGGAGCTATGGCTACACCTTC.

This clonotype was seen only a few times. The rearrangement uses TRBV28 and TRBJ1-2; TRBD1 agrees at 7 bases. The CDR3 is 15 residues long. V lost 6 bases, J lost 8 bases, and 15 bases stayed unmatched. The germline V gene has CDR1 MDHEN and CDR2 SYDVKM. CDR3 sequence reads: CASSLPFDRARGYTF. CDR3 bases: TGTGCCAGCAGCTTACCTTTCGACAGGGCGAGAGGCTACACCTTC.

This clonotype was seen more than once but under ten times. The V and J genes are TRBV12-3 or TRBV12-4 and TRBJ2-7; no reliable D call. V was pared by 4 bases and J by 6 bases, with 10 bases between. This CDR3 spans 12 amino acids. The CDR3 nucleotides read TGTGCCAGCAGTTCCTCCCTGGTCGAGCAGTACTTC. It yields the protein CASSSSLVEQYF.

This clonotype was detected many times. The chain uses TRBV5-5 and TRBJ2-5; unclear D gene. Trimming cost V 8 bases and J 2 bases, with 10 bases left between them. Per the germline V gene, CDR1 is SGHKS and CDR2 is YYEKEE (reference sequence). The CDR3 runs 12 residues. The CDR3 sequence is CASNGQQETQYF. The CDR3 DNA sequence: TGTGCCAGTAACGGGCAGCAAGAGACCCAGTACTTC. Full variable domain (rest looked up from reference TRBV5-5 and TRBJ2-5): DAGVTQSPTHLIKTRGQQVTLRCSPISGHKSVSWYQQVLGQGPQFIFQYYEKEERGRGNFPDRFSARQFPNYSSELNVNALLLGDSALYLCASNGQQETQYFGPGTRLLVL.

The sample holds many counts of this clonotype. This sequence joins TRBV28 and TRBJ2-5; 10 bases line up with TRBD2. This CDR3 is built from 16 residues. The V segment lost 3 bases and the J segment 5 bases; nucleotides outside the gene matches: 9. Germline V gene sequence: CDR1 MDHEN, CDR2 SYDVKM. The CDR3 spells CASSFGTSGVDETQYF. As DNA, the CDR3 is TGTGCCAGCAGTTTTGGTACTAGCGGGGTAGACGAGACCCAGTACTTC.

As regards this clonotype: A much more abundant neighbour one base away suggests this may be a read error. The CDR3 end shows no conserved phenylalanine or tryptophan, and so a read error is likely. This chain joins TRBV7-6 and TRBJ2-6; D ambiguous. The germline V gene encodes CDR1 SGHVS and CDR2 FNYEAQ. CDR3 size: 15 residues. V was trimmed by 0 bases and J by 0 bases, leaving 3 bases between them. CDR3 loop: CASSLASSGANVLTC. For the CDR3, the DNA is TGTGCCAGCAGCTTAGCCTCCTCTGGGGCCAACGTCCTGACTTGC.

The V gene is TRBV2, the J gene TRBJ1-1; 7 bases fit TRBD1. J gave up 6 bases and V 10 bases, and 14 bases lay outside the gene matches. This CDR3 has 14 amino acids. Germline CDR1 SNHLY, CDR2 FYNNEI. The CDR3 protein is CATPSRQGVAEAFF. The CDR3 DNA reads as TGTGCCACCCCGAGTAGGCAGGGGGTCGCTGAAGCTTTCTTT.

There are many counts of this clonotype. The chain uses TRBV7-9 and TRBJ1-1; possibly TRBD1 for D (5 bases). The CDR3 runs to 14 residues. Germline V CDR1 and CDR2: SEHNR, FQNEAQ (reference sequence). V lost 0 bases to trimming and J lost 8 bases, with 13 bases between them. The CDR3 reads CASSLAGLVGEAFF. The CDR3 DNA is TGTGCCAGCAGCTTAGCGGGACTAGTTGGAGAAGCTTTCTTT.

The genes are TRBV14 and TRBJ2-5; possibly TRBD2 for D (6 bases). Germline V gene data show CDR1 as SGHDN and CDR2 as FVKESK. Trimming removed 4 bases at V and 4 bases at J, with 10 bases between. The CDR3 runs 13 residues. CDR3 DNA sequence: TGTGCCAGCAGCCCCCTGGGGGGAGAGACCCAGTACTTC. Its protein product is CASSPLGGETQYF.

The chain combines TRBV14 with TRBJ2-1; D not resolved. The CDR3 has 12 amino acids. Germline loops: CDR1 SGHDN, CDR2 FVKESK. The V gene lost 1 base and the J gene lost 11 bases, with 9 bases spanning the gap. The CDR3 protein is CASSQALAQQFF. CDR3 bases: TGTGCCAGCAGCCAAGCTCTCGCTCAGCAGTTCTTC. Complete variable domain (other parts from reference TRBV14 and TRBJ2-1): EAGVTQFPSHSVIEKGQTVTLRCDPISGHDNLYWYRRVMGKEIKFLLHFVKESKQDESGMPNNRFLAERTGGTYSTLKVQPAELEDSGVYFCASSQALAQQFFGPGTRLTVL.

The chain couples TRBV4-3 to TRBJ2-7, with TRBD1 matching over 8 bases. V trimming: 1 base; J trimming: 2 bases; junction bases outside the gene matches: 10. Germline loops: CDR1 LGHNA, CDR2 YSLEER. The CDR3 totals 17 residues. Written as DNA, the CDR3 is TGCGCCAGCAGCCAAGGATTTGCAGGGGGCGCAACCTACGAGCAGTACTTC. It specifies CASSQGFAGGATYEQYF.

Concerning this clonotype itself: Since a much larger clone is just one base distant, this may be a read error. V gene TRBV12-3 or TRBV12-4 combines with J gene TRBJ2-7; TRBD1 matches at 7 bases. CDR3 length equals 14 residues. With V trimmed by 5 bases and J by 4 bases, 8 bases remained unmatched. The CDR3 is CASSAGTVRYEQYF. The CDR3 bases are TGTGCCAGCAGTGCCGGGACAGTCCGATACGAGCAGTACTTC.

The rearrangement uses TRBV4-2 and TRBJ2-1, with 9 bases aligning to TRBD1. Germline CDR1 LGHNA, CDR2 YNFKEQ. The CDR3 consists of 17 residues. The junction had 10 bases not matched to a gene; V was cut back by 2 bases and J by 5 bases. CDR3 amino acids: CASSQSSRDRVDNEQFF. The CDR3 DNA sequence: TGTGCCAGCAGCCAATCTTCCCGGGACAGGGTTGACAATGAGCAGTTCTTC.